This record looks at one TCR beta chain sequence and its context. What it binds is unknown. UMI-tagged 5'RACE template switching yielded the TCR beta cDNA. TCRdb re-called the 5' RACE reads and catalogs CDR3 proteins one per entry, DNA excluded. Its listing shows more than 400,000 distinct CDR3 sequences. The CDR3 has 16 residues. Germline-derived CDR1 and CDR2 are KGHSH and LQKENI. The sample is drawn from a study of T cells expressing NK-cell markers. Study in general: Sorted CD3+CD56-NKG2C+, CD3+CD56+NKG2C+ and CD3+CD56+NKG2C- T cells supplied the TCR beta repertoires.

Study findings and constraints: Certain NKG2C+ T cell clones were expanded, and their HCMV specificity remained unclear.

The V call is TRBV18, the J call TRBJ1-1; TCRdb outputs TRBD1, but without DNA this stays unchecked. The sequencing input was blood T cells: a sorted CD56 or NKG2C T cell subset, CD4+ or CD8+ T cells, or bulk PBMC T cells (not recorded which). This clonotype originated in a woman between 18 and 70 years old in good health. The CDR3: CASSPLPTALNTEAFF.